Given below is one TCR beta chain in context. What it binds is not known. Measured with immunoSEQ multiplex PCR; TCRdb has only the in-frame clones, and not every one. The data show over 55,000 clones, over 80% seen once. Germline assignment: CDR1 SQVTM and CDR2 ANQGSEA. The CDR3 extends over 12 amino acids. Deletions cut 3 bases from V and 2 bases from J, with 7 bases between. This sample is part of a study of OX40 agonist ivuxolimab in advanced cancers. Across the whole study: The patients received agonistic anti-OX40 (CD134) antibody ivuxolimab. Hepatocellular carcinoma, melanoma, renal cell or head and neck cancer occurred in dose-escalation patients.

Study findings and constraints: By week 6 at 0.1 to 3.0 mg/kg, blood CD4+ and CD8+ T cells had expanded clonally.

Sequenced material: CD4+ or CD8+ T cells sorted from blood, taken in a trial of the OX40 agonist ivuxolimab. The J gene is TRBJ2-5, the V gene TRBV29-1; a possible D gene is TRBD1 (5 bases). The clonotype originates from an adult with an advanced solid tumor such as melanoma, head and neck, liver or kidney cancer. DNA of the CDR3: TGCAGCGTTGAGGCAGGGCAAGAGACCCAGTACTTC. Its translation: CSVEAGQETQYF.